This TCR beta chain was sequenced for a study of technical replicates of blood from a handful of donors. Only in-frame clones appear in the TCRdb table, and some are missing; sequencing was by immunoSEQ multiplex PCR. This table has about 82,000 clones, just under 95% appearing once. Source material: T cells isolated from PBMCs. This clonotype was sampled from a human donor in good health.

CDR3 amino acids: CASGSTAGIEQYF. DNA for the CDR3: TGTGCCAGCGGAAGTACAGCAGGGATCGAGCAGTACTTC. The chain uses TRBV9 and TRBJ2-7; D possibly corresponds to TRBD1 (5 bases). V was clipped by 7 bases and J by 6 bases, with 17 bases between them. Per germline, CDR1 SGDLS and CDR2 YYNGEE. The CDR3 runs to 13 residues.